The 31 T cell receptor beta chains below all came from one sample that was sequenced in a study of neurological immune-mediated disorders. TCRdb reprocessed the 5' RACE reads with MiXCR, giving one entry per CDR3 protein. The sample lists 65,000 to 90,000 distinct CDR3 sequences, less than 5.5% occurring once. The sequencing input was PBMCs. The receptors originated from a woman in her 30s with multiple sclerosis.

This clonotype was counted a few times. J is TRBJ2-5 and V is TRBV20-1, with 14 bases aligning to TRBD2. The trim removed 3 bases at V and 5 bases at J, leaving 5 bases unmatched. The CDR3 length is 15 residues. Germline assignment: CDR1 DFQATT and CDR2 SNEGSKA (reference sequence). The CDR3 DNA reads as TGCAGTGCTAGCGGACTAGCGGGAGGAGAGGAGACCCAGTACTTC. As protein: CSASGLAGGEETQYF.

This clonotype is medium-sized by share. The chain carries TRBV12-3 or TRBV12-4 and TRBJ2-4, with D perhaps TRBD1 (7 bases). Trimming pared 4 bases from V and 2 bases from J, leaving 15 bases between. This CDR3 spans 16 amino acids. In DNA, the CDR3 is TGTGCCAGCAGTTCAGGGGCAGGGGGGTCCAAAAACATTCAGTACTTC. Protein: CASSSGAGGSKNIQYF.

This clonotype occurred many times. This rearrangement joins TRBV20-1 to TRBJ2-1; TRBD2 matches 8 bases. J was trimmed by 7 bases and V by 0 bases; bases with no gene match: 8. Per germline, CDR1 DFQATT and CDR2 SNEGSKA (reference sequence). This CDR3 has 15 amino acids. CDR3 region: CSARDVRGGRNEQFF. The CDR3 bases are TGCAGTGCTAGAGATGTCCGGGGGGGCCGGAATGAGCAGTTCTTC.

This clonotype was observed many times. V usage is TRBV5-1 and J usage is TRBJ2-1, with D tentatively TRBD1 (6 bases). Trimming left V 4 bases short and J 8 bases short, with 10 bases between. In germline, CDR1 is SGHRS, CDR2 YFSETQ. This CDR3 comprises 12 residues. In DNA, the CDR3 is TGCGCCAGCAGCGATCAGGGGTATGAGCAGTTCTTC. It yields the protein CASSDQGYEQFF.

This clonotype has just a few counts. This chain joins TRBV5-1 and TRBJ2-2; possibly TRBD2 for D (5 bases). The V end was cut by 2 bases, the J end by 10 bases, with 12 bases between. Germline-derived CDR1 and CDR2 are SGHRS and YFSETQ. The CDR3 covers 13 residues. The CDR3 reads CASSFTGNEELFF. CDR3 coding DNA: TGCGCCAGCAGCTTTACGGGAAATGAGGAGCTGTTTTTT. Variable domain in full (rest from reference TRBV5-1 and TRBJ2-2): KAGVTQTPRYLIKTRGQQVTLSCSPISGHRSVSWYQQTPGQGLQFLFEYFSETQRNKGNFPGRFSGRQFSNSRSEMNVSTLELGDSALYLCASSFTGNEELFFGEGSRLTVL.

This clonotype was picked up many times. This chain joins TRBV29-1 and TRBJ1-4; possible D gene TRBD1, 6 bases. Germline V gives CDR1 SQVTM, CDR2 ANQGSEA. Trimming pared 4 bases from V and 7 bases from J, leaving 13 bases between. The CDR3 has 13 residues. The CDR3, as DNA: TGCAGCGTTGGAACAGGGCTCGGTGAAAAACTGTTTTTT. Protein product: CSVGTGLGEKLFF.

This rearrangement joins TRBV20-1 to TRBJ2-6; 9 bases line up with TRBD1. The ends lost 3 bases at V and 0 bases at J; junction bases unmatched: 9. The CDR3 covers 18 residues. The germline V gene has CDR1 DFQATT and CDR2 SNEGSKA (reference sequence). In nucleotides, the CDR3 is TGCAGTGCTAGCTTATCTACGGGACAGGGCTCTGGGGCCAACGTCCTGACTTTC. Its protein is CSASLSTGQGSGANVLTF.

This clonotype was seen many times. The genes are TRBV6-5 and TRBJ2-1, with 9 bases matching TRBD1. Germline CDR1 MNHEY, CDR2 SVGAGI. The CDR3 is made up of 11 amino acids. V lost 5 bases, J lost 14 bases, and 4 bases stayed unmatched. The CDR3 is CASSDRGGEFF. The DNA of the CDR3 is TGTGCCAGCAGTGACAGGGGGGGGGAGTTCTTC.

This clonotype was seen many times. This sequence joins TRBV3-1 and TRBJ2-5, with 10 bases identical to TRBD2. The CDR3 is made up of 16 amino acids. The V and J ends lost 0 bases and 2 bases, in that order; junction bases with no gene match: 3. Germline V gives CDR1 LGHDT, CDR2 YNNKEL (reference sequence). CDR3 sequence (DNA): TGTGCCAGCAGCCAAGATAGCGGGAGGCCACAAGAGACCCAGTACTTC. Amino acids: CASSQDSGRPQETQYF.

This clonotype came up many times. CDR3: CASSVDIKNTGELFF. CDR3 bases: TGCGCCAGCAGCGTGGACATAAAAAACACCGGGGAGCTGTTTTTT. The V gene is TRBV5-1, the J gene TRBJ2-2, with D possibly being TRBD1 (5 bases). CDR3 length: 15 amino acids. CDR1 is SGHRS, CDR2 YFSETQ, per germline. V was pared by 4 bases and J by 2 bases, with 12 bases between.

This clonotype occurred many times. This chain joins TRBV4-1 and TRBJ2-7; TRBD2 might be the D (6 bases). V was trimmed by 0 bases and J by 6 bases, leaving 15 bases between them. The CDR3 has 15 residues. Germline CDR1 MGHRA, CDR2 YSYEKL. CDR3 bases: TGCGCCAGCAGCCAAGATCTGACATGGAGGGCCGAGCAGTACTTC. Translation: CASSQDLTWRAEQYF.

This chain links TRBV10-3 with TRBJ2-1; D not resolved. The CDR3 covers 15 residues. Germline V lookup: CDR1 ENHRY, CDR2 SYGVKD. The ends were cut back, 7 bases at V and 2 bases at J, with 15 bases in the middle. CDR3 DNA: TGTGCCATCAAAGGCTCTCAGACTCCCTACAATGAGCAGTTCTTC. Its translation: CAIKGSQTPYNEQFF.

This clonotype was observed many times. The chain carries TRBV20-1 and TRBJ1-1, with D possibly matching TRBD1 (5 bases). The CDR3 loop spans 12 amino acids. Germline V CDR1 and CDR2: DFQATT, SNEGSKA (reference sequence). Trimming left V 4 bases short and J 7 bases short, with 13 bases between. The CDR3 spells CSATGFGDEAFF. The CDR3 DNA is TGCAGTGCTACAGGGTTTGGAGATGAAGCTTTCTTT.

In its sample, this clonotype was seen many times. The V and J genes are TRBV20-1 and TRBJ1-5, with TRBD1 identical over 7 bases. The CDR3 spans 14 residues. Trimming at V came to 3 bases and at J to 1 base, leaving 3 bases not matched to a gene. Germline V gene sequence: CDR1 DFQATT, CDR2 SNEGSKA (reference sequence). As DNA, the CDR3 is TGCAGTGCTAGGATGACAGGGAGCAATCAGCCCCAGCATTTT. Translation gives CSARMTGSNQPQHF.

The sample holds many counts of this clonotype. The CDR3 nucleotides are TGTGCCAGCAGCTCGCAGTTTGGTCGCTATGGCTACACCTTC. Its protein is CASSSQFGRYGYTF. The chain joins TRBV7-8 to TRBJ1-2; D is unclear. Germline CDR1 SGHVS, CDR2 FQNEAQ. V lost 4 bases to trimming and J lost 4 bases, with 13 bases between them. CDR3 length: 14 residues.

This clonotype was seen only a few times. The V gene is TRBV20-1, the J gene TRBJ2-1, with TRBD1 matching over 9 bases. The V segment lost 5 bases and the J segment 3 bases; nucleotides outside the gene matches: 8. Germline CDR1 and CDR2: DFQATT and SNEGSKA (reference sequence). CDR3 size: 15 residues. The CDR3 coding sequence is TGCAGTGCTGGTCGGGGGGACAGGGACTACAATGAGCAGTTCTTC. It yields the protein CSAGRGDRDYNEQFF.

The V gene is TRBV27, the J gene TRBJ2-7, with TRBD2 matching over 9 bases. The CDR3 extends over 16 amino acids. Germline values: CDR1 MNHEY, CDR2 SMNVEV (reference sequence). J lost 7 bases, V lost 6 bases, and 16 bases had no gene match. CDR3 region: CASRRGSGSVAREQYF. The CDR3 bases are TGTGCCAGCAGAAGAGGTAGCGGGAGTGTCGCGAGGGAGCAGTACTTC.

This clonotype was seen ten or more times. The J gene is TRBJ2-3, the V gene TRBV12-3 or TRBV12-4; D gene ambiguous. This CDR3 is 13 amino acids long. V lost 5 bases and J lost 1, with 7 bases in between. CDR3 DNA sequence: TGTGCCAGCAGTCGCTGGGGCACAGATACGCAGTATTTT. As protein: CASSRWGTDTQYF.

The chain employs TRBV27 and TRBJ1-3; possibly TRBD1 for D (6 bases). The germline V and J ends were trimmed by 2 bases and 0 bases, with 11 bases remaining between them. The V gene's germline CDR1 is MNHEY and CDR2 SMNVEV (reference sequence). This CDR3 has 16 amino acids. The CDR3 DNA is TGTGCCAGCAGTTTAGGACAGCCGAGCTCTGGAAACACCATATATTTT. Its translation is CASSLGQPSSGNTIYF.

On this clonotype itself: Being one base from a much bigger clone, this may be a read error. The rearrangement uses TRBV12-3 or TRBV12-4 and TRBJ2-2, with D uncertain. This CDR3 contains 14 residues. V lost 3 bases and J lost 1, with 6 bases in between. CDR3 amino acids: CASSFFRNTGELFF. In DNA form, the CDR3 reads TGTGCCAGCAGTTTTTTTAGGAACACCGGGGAGCTGTTTTTT.

The table lists this clonotype with many counts. The chain uses TRBV30 and TRBJ2-1; 7 bases map to TRBD2. Germline CDR1 and CDR2: GTSNPN and SVGIG (reference sequence). CDR3 length equals 13 residues. J gave up 4 bases and V 7 bases, and 7 bases lay outside the gene matches. The CDR3 is CALSRGEYNEQFF. In DNA form, the CDR3 reads TGTGCCTTAAGCCGGGGGGAGTACAATGAGCAGTTCTTC.

This clonotype was recorded a few times. This rearrangement joins TRBV4-1 to TRBJ2-2, with D tentatively TRBD1 (6 bases). The germline V gene has CDR1 MGHRA and CDR2 YSYEKL. The CDR3 is made up of 14 amino acids. V lost 3 bases, J lost 6 bases, and 11 bases lay in between. The CDR3 loop reads CASSHRRGPGELFF. The CDR3 region has the DNA TGCGCCAGCAGCCATCGCAGGGGCCCCGGGGAGCTGTTTTTT.

This clonotype was counted at least ten times. The chain has TRBV20-1 and TRBJ2-5; the match to TRBD2 covers 7 bases. V lost 0 bases and J lost 2; bases outside the gene matches: 6. Germline loops: CDR1 DFQATT, CDR2 SNEGSKA (reference sequence). The CDR3 is 15 residues long. The CDR3 nucleotides read TGCAGTGCTAGAGACCAGCGGGGTTTACAAGAGACCCAGTACTTC. Its translation is CSARDQRGLQETQYF.

This clonotype was observed at least ten times. The chain links TRBV5-1 to TRBJ2-3, with 7 bases aligning to TRBD1. Germline trimming cut 2 bases from V and 1 base from J; bases unmatched to any gene: 4. Looked up from germline, CDR1 is SGHRS and CDR2 is YFSETQ. CDR3 length: 15 residues. Here the CDR3 reads CASSFRQGGTDTQYF. DNA for the CDR3: TGCGCCAGCAGCTTTCGACAGGGCGGCACAGATACGCAGTATTTT.

This chain links TRBV20-1 with TRBJ1-2; D unclear. Germline V lookup: CDR1 DFQATT, CDR2 SNEGSKA (reference sequence). The length of the CDR3 is 14 residues. With 0 bases removed from V and 5 bases from J, the gap between germline ends came to 13 bases. The CDR3 protein is CSAREFDSDYGYTF. CDR3 sequence (DNA): TGCAGTGCTAGAGAGTTTGATAGCGATTATGGCTACACCTTC.

This clonotype was detected ten times or more. The chain carries TRBV20-1 and TRBJ2-5; TRBD1 might be the D (6 bases). There are 14 residues in the CDR3. Trimming took 0 bases from V and 4 from J, leaving 12 bases between them. CDR1 and CDR2 (germline): DFQATT, SNEGSKA (reference sequence). CDR3 sequence (DNA): TGCAGTGCTAGAGATCAACAGGGAGTAGAGACCCAGTACTTC. Its protein is CSARDQQGVETQYF.

The sample holds many counts of this clonotype. This chain uses TRBV3-1 with TRBJ1-1; weak D call: TRBD1 (5 bases). The CDR3 runs to 14 residues. With 2 bases removed from V and 2 bases from J, the gap between germline ends came to 9 bases. CDR1 LGHDT and CDR2 YNNKEL come from the germline V gene (reference sequence). CDR3 nucleotide sequence: TGTGCCAGCAGCCAACTGGGGGGTAACACTGAAGCTTTCTTT. Translated, it gives CASSQLGGNTEAFF.

This clonotype was counted many times. V usage is TRBV20-1 and J usage is TRBJ1-4; D possibly corresponds to TRBD1 (5 bases). The V gene lost 4 bases and the J gene lost 0 bases, with 12 bases spanning the gap. Germline lookup yields CDR1 DFQATT and CDR2 SNEGSKA (reference sequence). CDR3 length equals 15 residues. This CDR3 reads CSATAGGSTNEKLFF. The CDR3 DNA sequence: TGCAGTGCTACCGCGGGGGGGTCAACTAATGAAAAACTGTTTTTT.

Ten or more counts support this clonotype. The chain joins TRBV12-3 or TRBV12-4 to TRBJ2-7, with D perhaps being TRBD1 or TRBD2 (5 bases each). V lost 6 bases and J lost 3, with 15 bases in between. The CDR3 runs 14 residues. This CDR3 is CASSRGRDHYEQYF. The CDR3 nucleotides are TGTGCCAGCAGCCGGGGACGGGACCACTACGAGCAGTACTTC.

There are many counts of this clonotype. V gene TRBV10-2 combines with J gene TRBJ1-2; D ambiguous. The CDR3 extends over 11 amino acids. Trimming shortened V by 8 bases and J by 7 bases, and 11 bases separated the two germline ends. Germline CDR1 reads WSHSY; CDR2 reads SAAADI. Here the CDR3 reads CASSEAGGYTF. The CDR3 nucleotides are TGCGCCAGCTCCGAGGCGGGTGGCTACACCTTC.

This clonotype was seen repeatedly, ten times or more. The V and J genes are TRBV29-1 and TRBJ2-2; TRBD2 might be the D (6 bases). CDR1 is SQVTM, CDR2 ANQGSEA, per germline. The ends were cut back, 4 bases at V and 6 bases at J, with 12 bases in the middle. This CDR3 spans 13 amino acids. The CDR3 sequence: CSVAFTGAGELFF. The CDR3 DNA reads TGCAGCGTTGCTTTCACGGGGGCCGGGGAGCTGTTTTTT.